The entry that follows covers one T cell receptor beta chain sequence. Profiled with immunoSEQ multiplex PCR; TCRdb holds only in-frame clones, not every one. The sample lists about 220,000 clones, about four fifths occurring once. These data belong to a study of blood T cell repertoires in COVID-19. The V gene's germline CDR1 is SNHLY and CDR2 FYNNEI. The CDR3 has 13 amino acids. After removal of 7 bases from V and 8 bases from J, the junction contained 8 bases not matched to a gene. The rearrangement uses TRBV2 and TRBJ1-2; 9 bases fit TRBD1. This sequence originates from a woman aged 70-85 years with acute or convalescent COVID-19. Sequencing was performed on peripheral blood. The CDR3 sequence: CASTADRGDGYTF. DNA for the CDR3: TGTGCCAGCACCGCCGACAGGGGGGACGGCTACACCTTC.